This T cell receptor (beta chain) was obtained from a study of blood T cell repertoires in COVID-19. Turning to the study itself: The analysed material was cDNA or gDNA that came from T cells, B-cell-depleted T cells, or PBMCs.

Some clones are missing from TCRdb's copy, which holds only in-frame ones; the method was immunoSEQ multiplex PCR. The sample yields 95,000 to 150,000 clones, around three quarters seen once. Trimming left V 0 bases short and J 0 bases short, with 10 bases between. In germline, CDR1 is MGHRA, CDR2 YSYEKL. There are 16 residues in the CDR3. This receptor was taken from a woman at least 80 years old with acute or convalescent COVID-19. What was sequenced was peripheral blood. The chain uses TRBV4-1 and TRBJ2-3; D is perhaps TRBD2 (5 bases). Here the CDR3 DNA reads TGCGCCAGCAGCCAAGATGTGACTACTAGCACAGATACGCAGTATTTT. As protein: CASSQDVTTSTDTQYF.